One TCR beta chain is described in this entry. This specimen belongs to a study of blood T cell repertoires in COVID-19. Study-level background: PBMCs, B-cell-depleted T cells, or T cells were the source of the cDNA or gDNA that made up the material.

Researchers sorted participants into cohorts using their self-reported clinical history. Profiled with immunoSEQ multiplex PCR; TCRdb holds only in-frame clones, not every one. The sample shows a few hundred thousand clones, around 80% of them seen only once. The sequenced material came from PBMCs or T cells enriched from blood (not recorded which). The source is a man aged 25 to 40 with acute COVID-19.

CDR3 sequence: CASSIAGTAYNYGYTF. Written as DNA, the CDR3 is TGTGCCAGTAGTATAGCTGGGACAGCGTATAACTATGGCTACACCTTC. The rearrangement uses TRBV19 and TRBJ1-2; TRBD1 matches at 7 bases. This CDR3 has 16 amino acids. V lost 1 base, J lost 1 base, and 6 bases stayed unmatched. The germline V gene has CDR1 LNHDA and CDR2 SQIVND (reference sequence).